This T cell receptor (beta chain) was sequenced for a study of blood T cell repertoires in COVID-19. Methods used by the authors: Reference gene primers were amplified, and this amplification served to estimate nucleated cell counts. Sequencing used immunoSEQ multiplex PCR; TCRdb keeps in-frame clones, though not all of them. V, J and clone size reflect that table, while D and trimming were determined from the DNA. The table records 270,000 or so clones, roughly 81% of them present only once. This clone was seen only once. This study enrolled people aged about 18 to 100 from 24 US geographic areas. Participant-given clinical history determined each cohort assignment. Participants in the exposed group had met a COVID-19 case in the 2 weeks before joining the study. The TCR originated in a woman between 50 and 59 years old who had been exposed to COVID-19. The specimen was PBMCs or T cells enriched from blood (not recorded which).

CDR3 sequence: CASSVYQGEAFF. DNA for the CDR3: TGTGCCAGCAGTGTCTACCAGGGTGAAGCTTTCTTT. The V call is TRBV25-1, the J call TRBJ1-1; D possibly corresponds to TRBD1 (5 bases). Germline values: CDR1 MGHDK, CDR2 SYGVNS. Trimming removed 4 bases from V and 7 bases from J, with 10 bases in between. The CDR3 is 12 amino acids.